The TCR beta chain described here comes from a study of cytomegalovirus exposure and HLA in healthy donors. For the study at large: The use of the same platform for the 110 or so validation repertoires and the roughly 680 first-cohort repertoires was reported by a later analysis.

The study's findings and limits: Reports credit the classifier with highly specific, highly sensitive diagnosis of cytomegalovirus status.

In regard to this clone: Its antigen is unidentified.

The repertoire was sequenced with immunoSEQ multiplex PCR; TCRdb's copy has only in-frame clones and lacks some. This table holds some 250,000 clones, roughly 90% found once. Separate from the roughly 610-subject first cohort, the 120-subject validation cohort was the one that the donors belonged to. CDR3 size: 14 residues. V was cut by 2 bases and J by 4 bases, with 11 bases left in between. The germline V gene has CDR1 MDHEN and CDR2 SYDVKM. The rearrangement uses TRBV28 and TRBJ1-1, with D tentatively TRBD1 (6 bases). The sample comprised PBMCs. This receptor was identified in a woman younger than 35 in good health and CMV-seronegative. In nucleotides, the CDR3 is TGTGCCAGCAGTTTAATACAGGGTCCCACTGAAGCTTTCTTT. Protein sequence: CASSLIQGPTEAFF.